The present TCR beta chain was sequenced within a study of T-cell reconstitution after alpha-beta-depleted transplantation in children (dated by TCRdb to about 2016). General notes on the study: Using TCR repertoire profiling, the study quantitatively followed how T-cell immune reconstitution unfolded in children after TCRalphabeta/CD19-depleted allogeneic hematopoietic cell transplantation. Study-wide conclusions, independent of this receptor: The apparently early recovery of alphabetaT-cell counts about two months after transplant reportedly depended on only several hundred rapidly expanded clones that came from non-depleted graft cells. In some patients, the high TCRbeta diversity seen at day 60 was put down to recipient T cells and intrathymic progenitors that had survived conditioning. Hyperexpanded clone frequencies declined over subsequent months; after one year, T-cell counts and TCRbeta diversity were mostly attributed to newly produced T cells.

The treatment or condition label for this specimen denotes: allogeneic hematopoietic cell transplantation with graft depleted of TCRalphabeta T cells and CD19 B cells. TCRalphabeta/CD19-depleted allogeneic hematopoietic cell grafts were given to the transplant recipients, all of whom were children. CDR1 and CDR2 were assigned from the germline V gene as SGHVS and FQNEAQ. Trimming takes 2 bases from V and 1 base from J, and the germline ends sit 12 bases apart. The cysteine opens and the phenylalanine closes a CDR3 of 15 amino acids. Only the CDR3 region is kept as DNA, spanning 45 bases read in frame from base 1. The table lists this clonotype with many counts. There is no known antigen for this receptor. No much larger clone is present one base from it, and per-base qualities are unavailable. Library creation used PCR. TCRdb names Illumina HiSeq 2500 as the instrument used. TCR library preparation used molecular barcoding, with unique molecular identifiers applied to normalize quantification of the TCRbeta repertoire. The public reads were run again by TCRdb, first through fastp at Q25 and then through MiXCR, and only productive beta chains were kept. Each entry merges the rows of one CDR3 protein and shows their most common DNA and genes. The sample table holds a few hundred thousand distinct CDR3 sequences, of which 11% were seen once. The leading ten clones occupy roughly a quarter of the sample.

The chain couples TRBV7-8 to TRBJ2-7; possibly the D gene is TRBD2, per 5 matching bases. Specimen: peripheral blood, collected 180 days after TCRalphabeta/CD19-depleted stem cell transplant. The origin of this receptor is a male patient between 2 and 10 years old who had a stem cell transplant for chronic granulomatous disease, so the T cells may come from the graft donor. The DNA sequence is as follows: TGTGCCAGCAGCTTATCGGACTCCCCGTCCTACGAGCAGTACTTC. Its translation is CASSLSDSPSYEQYF.